This section outlines one T cell receptor beta chain sequence together with its context. The data were taken from a study of OX40 agonist ivuxolimab in advanced cancers. The repertoire was sequenced with immunoSEQ multiplex PCR; TCRdb's copy has only in-frame clones and lacks some. The table shows about 45,000 clones, with 80% to 90% occurring only once. The V gene lost 0 bases and the J gene lost 1 base, with 4 bases spanning the gap. Germline V gene data show CDR1 as SGHNT and CDR2 as YYREEE (reference sequence). The CDR3 has 13 residues. This TCR was sampled from an adult with an advanced solid tumor such as melanoma, head and neck, liver or kidney cancer. The chain has TRBV5-4 and TRBJ1-1; no clear D. The specimen was CD4+ or CD8+ T cells sorted from blood, collected in a trial of the OX40 agonist ivuxolimab. As DNA, the CDR3 is TGTGCCAGCAGCTTGGCCACGAACACTGAAGCTTTCTTT. Translating it yields CASSLATNTEAFF.